The clone carrying this T cell receptor (beta chain) was counted between two and nine times. The table came from immunoSEQ multiplex PCR; TCRdb's copy has only in-frame clones and leaves some out. The data hold under 200,000 clones, with approximately 90% observed a single time. This entry belongs to a study of blood T cell repertoires in COVID-19. This TCR derives from a man aged 45-65 years who had recovered from COVID-19. The sequenced material came from peripheral blood.

The CDR3 spells CASSSPLAGVTDTQYF. The CDR3 region has the DNA TGCGCCAGCAGCTCCCCACTAGCGGGAGTGACAGATACGCAGTATTTT. J is TRBJ2-3 and V is TRBV5-1; TRBD2 agrees at 11 bases. After removal of 3 bases from V and 3 bases from J, the junction contained 6 bases not matched to a gene. This CDR3 contains 16 residues. Germline V gene data show CDR1 as SGHRS and CDR2 as YFSETQ.